These T cell receptor beta chains were read from a single sample in a study of regulatory T cells in long-lasting Graves disease. MiXCR, applied by TCRdb to the multiplex PCR reads, yields one record per CDR3 protein. The table records about 350,000 distinct CDR3 sequences, approximately 16% of them present only once. This same sample was also part of a study on T cells in Graves' hyperthyroidism and ophthalmopathy.

The sample here was peripheral blood mononuclear cells (PBMCs), taken at new diagnosis, from a patient treated with antithyroid drugs. These receptors all stem from a man aged 40-55 years with Graves disease. CDR3s include the opening cysteine and the closing phenylalanine or tryptophan. Each record gives: J gene, D gene, CDR3 length, clone size, V gene, CDR3 DNA, CDR3 protein. D genes are given only for firm matches. The size field is filled for only some rows; it gives once, few, many or a size class.

TRBJ1-1,.,17,few,TRBV5-1,TGCGCCAGCAGCTCGTCCGGGGGTACAAGGGAGAACACTGAAGCTTTCTTT,CASSSSGGTRENTEAFF
TRBJ1-1,.,14,many,TRBV28,TGTGCCACCAGGAGTGGACATATGAACACTGAAGCTTTCTTT,CATRSGHMNTEAFF
TRBJ2-2,.,12,.,TRBV10-3,TGTGCCACCTTACAGGGCCCAGGGGAGCTGTTTTTT,CATLQGPGELFF
TRBJ2-5,TRBD2,16,many,TRBV6-2/TRBV6-3,TGTGCCAGCAGTTACACGGGACTAGCGGGGACAGAGACCCAGTACTTC,CASSYTGLAGTETQYF
TRBJ1-6,.,17,many,TRBV2,TGTGCCAGCAGTGAGCCGCCAAGTGGCTCCTATAATTCACCCCTCCACTTT,CASSEPPSGSYNSPLHF
TRBJ2-5,.,15,many,TRBV5-1,TGCGCCAGTAGCTTCATGGACGGGGGTAAAGAGACCCAGTACTTC,CASSFMDGGKETQYF
TRBJ2-7,.,15,few,TRBV4-1,TGCGCCAGCAGCCAGGGGTGGGGGCTCCTCTACGAGCAGTACTTC,CASSQGWGLLYEQYF
TRBJ1-5,.,14,once,TRBV19,TGTGCCAGTAGTATGCGGGCCTCCAATCAGCCCCAGCATTTT,CASSMRASNQPQHF
TRBJ2-7,TRBD1,14,many,TRBV7-2,TGTGCCAGCAGCCGACAGGGGAACCCCTACGAGCAGTACTTC,CASSRQGNPYEQYF
TRBJ2-5,.,14,many,TRBV9,TGTGCCAGCAGCGTATTGGGGCTCCAAGAGACCCAGTACTTC,CASSVLGLQETQYF
TRBJ1-6,.,14,many,TRBV2,TGTGCCAGCGTCGGGCAGATAATTAATTCACCCCTCCACTTT,CASVGQIINSPLHF
TRBJ2-5,.,15,many,TRBV7-9,TGTGCCAGCAGCCCGGGACATAAAGGTGAAGAGACCCAGTACTTC,CASSPGHKGEETQYF
TRBJ2-7,.,13,many,TRBV30,TGTGCCTGGAGTGATGGACCTTCGGGGGAGCAGTACTTC,CAWSDGPSGEQYF
TRBJ2-5,TRBD2,12,few,TRBV20-1,TGCAGCGCCGGCGGGGGAGGTGGGACCCAGTACTTC,CSAGGGGGTQYF
TRBJ2-5,.,14,.,TRBV2,TGTGCCAGCAGTGAAGCGTGGGGACTCCCACCCCAGTACTTC,CASSEAWGLPPQYF
TRBJ2-1,TRBD2,17,many,TRBV20-1,TGCAGTGCTAGAGATCCCGGACTAGCGGGAATCTACAATGAGCAGTTCTTC,CSARDPGLAGIYNEQFF
TRBJ1-1,.,16,.,TRBV4-1,TGCGCCAGCAGCGGAGTTTGGGGGGGGCGGGTTACTGAAGCTTTCTTT,CASSGVWGGRVTEAFF
TRBJ2-5,TRBD2,14,few,TRBV18,TGTGCCAGCTCATCGGGACTAGCCGGGGAGACCCAGTACTTC,CASSSGLAGETQYF
TRBJ2-7,.,12,many,TRBV28,TGTGCCAGCAGCTTAGACTTCTACGAGCAGTACTTC,CASSLDFYEQYF
TRBJ1-5,.,13,many,TRBV30,TGTGCCTGGGGCGCCTCTAGCAATCAGCCCCAGCATTTT,CAWGASSNQPQHF
TRBJ2-2,TRBD1,16,many,TRBV20-1,TGCAGTGCTAGGGGACAGGGGAGGGTCAACACCGGGGAGCTGTTTTTT,CSARGQGRVNTGELFF
TRBJ2-7,.,12,.,TRBV20-1,TGCAGGCCGACAGCAGGAACCTACGAGCAGTACTTC,CRPTAGTYEQYF
TRBJ2-1,.,14,.,TRBV5-5,TGTGCCAGCAGCTTGATGACCGCCGGCAATGAGCAGTTCTTC,CASSLMTAGNEQFF
TRBJ2-5,.,14,few,TRBV2,TGTGCCAGCAGTCAGCAGGGTTCCCAAGAGACCCAGTACTTC,CASSQQGSQETQYF
TRBJ2-7,TRBD2,14,.,TRBV27,TGTGCCAACAGTCCACCGGGACTAGCGTACGAGCAGTACTTC,CANSPPGLAYEQYF
TRBJ2-1,.,14,many,TRBV6-1,TGTGCCAGCAGTGAAGGGCAGGAGATGGGGGAGCAGTTCTTC,CASSEGQEMGEQFF
TRBJ2-2,.,14,many,TRBV12-3/TRBV12-4,TGTGCCAGCAGTGCCCGCAAGAACACCGGGGAGCTGTTTTTT,CASSARKNTGELFF
TRBJ1-2,TRBD1,11,few,TRBV29-1,TGCAGCCAACAGGGGTCTGATGGCTACACCTTC,CSQQGSDGYTF
TRBJ2-5,.,15,many,TRBV30,TGTGCCTGGAGTGTCCAACTAGGGATTCAAGAGACCCAGTACTTC,CAWSVQLGIQETQYF
TRBJ2-5,TRBD1,15,few,TRBV5-1,TGCGCCAGCAGCCTTGGGACAGTGGGAAGGGAGACCCAGTACTTC,CASSLGTVGRETQYF
TRBJ2-3,.,12,few,TRBV19,TGTGCCAGTAGTATCGGGAGAAATACGCAGTATTTT,CASSIGRNTQYF
TRBJ2-5,TRBD1,18,.,TRBV19,TGTGCCAGTAGTACCACCTTGGACAGGAGAAGGTTCCCAGAGACCCAGTACTTC,CASSTTLDRRRFPETQYF
TRBJ1-5,.,14,.,TRBV7-6,TGTGCCAGCAGCTTAGAAGTGGGTATGCAGCCCCAGCATTTT,CASSLEVGMQPQHF
TRBJ2-5,TRBD2,17,.,TRBV7-2,TGTGCCAGCAGCTTAACTAGCGGGGGGGCGAGAAGAGAGACCCAGTACTTC,CASSLTSGGARRETQYF
TRBJ1-2,.,15,many,TRBV3-1,TGTGCCAGCAGTCCTCTAGTCAGGGCCGACTATGGCTACACCTTC,CASSPLVRADYGYTF
TRBJ2-3,.,16,.,TRBV15,TGTGCCACCAGCAGAGATCCCAGCTTAATCACAGATACGCAGTATTTT,CATSRDPSLITDTQYF
TRBJ2-3,.,16,many,TRBV14,TGTGCCAGCAGCCGCAGGGGCGCCGTAGACACAGATACGCAGTATTTT,CASSRRGAVDTDTQYF